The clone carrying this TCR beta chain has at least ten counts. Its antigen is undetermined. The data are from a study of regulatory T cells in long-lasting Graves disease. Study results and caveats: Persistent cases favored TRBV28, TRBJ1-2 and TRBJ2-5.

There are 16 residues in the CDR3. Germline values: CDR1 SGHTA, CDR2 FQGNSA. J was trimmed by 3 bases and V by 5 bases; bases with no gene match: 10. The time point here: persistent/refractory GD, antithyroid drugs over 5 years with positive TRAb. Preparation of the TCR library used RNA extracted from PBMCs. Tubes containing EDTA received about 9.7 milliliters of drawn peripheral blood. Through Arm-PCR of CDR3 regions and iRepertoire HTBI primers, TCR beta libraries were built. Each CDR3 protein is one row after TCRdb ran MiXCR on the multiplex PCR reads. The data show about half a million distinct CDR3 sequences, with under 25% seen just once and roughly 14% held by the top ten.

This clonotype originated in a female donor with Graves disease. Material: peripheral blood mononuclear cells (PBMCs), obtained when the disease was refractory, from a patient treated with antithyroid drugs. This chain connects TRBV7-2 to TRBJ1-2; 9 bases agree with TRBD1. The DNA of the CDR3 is TGTGCCAGCAGCCAGAAGAGGACAGGGGACCACTATGGCTACACCTTC. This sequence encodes CASSQKRTGDHYGYTF.